The clone carrying this T cell receptor beta chain was counted between two and nine times. Its matching antigen is unknown. This specimen comes from a study of post-analysis software for immune sequencing data. Germline CDR1 reads SGHRS; CDR2 reads YFSETQ. The germline V and J ends were trimmed by 0 bases and 7 bases, with 17 bases remaining between them. CDR3 length: 16 residues. The TCR beta cDNA libraries carried unique molecular identifiers. Between roughly 0.9 and 11 million T cells gave rise to hundreds of thousands of cDNA molecules. MiXCR was run by TCRdb on the PCR reads, yielding one entry per CDR3 protein. This table has about 430,000 distinct CDR3 sequences, 39% appearing once. Study-wide results and caveats: Those with multiple sclerosis, the patient group, showed significantly lower normalized Chao1 diversity than controls. Higher frequency in patients than in controls was seen for about 5 TRBV segments, with TRBV5-6, TRBV5-1 and TRBV20-1 among them.

This receptor was taken from a girl under 10 years old with multiple sclerosis. V gene TRBV5-1 combines with J gene TRBJ2-1; D may correspond to TRBD1 or TRBD2 (5 bases each). The sequencing input was blood. Written as DNA, the CDR3 is TGCGCCAGCAGCTTGGAGGGGACCCCTTTACGTAATGAGCAGTTCTTC. Translation: CASSLEGTPLRNEQFF.